This T cell receptor (beta chain) originates from a study of shared clonotypes between healthy human individuals. Study as a whole: Three CD4 naive, three CD4 memory, two CD8 naive and one CD8 memory plate were used per donor.

This clone was seen at least ten times. Germline V CDR1 and CDR2: LGHNA, YSLEER. V was trimmed by 1 base and J by 4 bases, leaving 8 bases between them. This CDR3 has 13 residues. Here immunoSEQ multiplex PCR was the method, and the copy in TCRdb shows in-frame clones only, minus some. Of fewer than 850,000 clones in the sample, about nine tenths are singletons; the top ten hold about 34%. This sequence joins TRBV4-3 and TRBJ2-7; the D gene is possibly TRBD1 (6 bases). This receptor was taken from a man in his late teens or twenties in good health. Some clones in this sample may be carry-over from other donors' samples. The sequenced sample was memory CD8+ T cells from PBMCs. The subset is: CD45RO+ cells pooled with CCR7-negative TemRA cells. For the CDR3, the DNA is TGCGCCAGCAGCCAAGCTAGGGGGTACGAGCAGTACTTC. This translates into CASSQARGYEQYF.